These 31 T cell receptor beta chains originate from one sample sequenced in a study of blood T cell repertoires in COVID-19. Libraries were prepared by immunoSEQ multiplex PCR; TCRdb keeps only in-frame clonotypes and omits some of them. The profile shows hundreds of thousands of clones, 75% to 90% of them singletons. Sequencing was done on a sample of peripheral blood. The receptor set was obtained from a human donor in a cohort sampled during active COVID-19.

The chain is built from TRBV6-5 and TRBJ2-3; no definite D call. The germline V gene encodes CDR1 MNHEY and CDR2 SVGAGI. V lost 6 bases to trimming and J lost 6 bases, with 10 bases between them. The CDR3 spans 12 residues. CDR3 nucleotides: TGTGCCAGCAGGGAGATCGGGGATACGCAGTATTTT. Translation: CASREIGDTQYF.

The rearrangement links TRBV6-2 or TRBV6-3 to TRBJ2-7, with 7 bases fitting TRBD1. J was trimmed by 2 bases and V by 6 bases; bases with no gene match: 10. The CDR3 loop spans 15 amino acids. Germline CDR1 is MNHEY and CDR2 is SVGEGT. DNA for the CDR3: TGTGCCAGCAGCCGAATACAGGGGTTCACCTACGAGCAGTACTTC. It codes for CASSRIQGFTYEQYF.

The chain employs TRBV15 and TRBJ1-6; D remains ambiguous. Germline V CDR1 and CDR2: LNHNV, YYDKDF (reference sequence). CDR3 length: 13 residues. Deletions cut 8 bases from V and 6 bases from J, with 11 bases between. The CDR3 is CATGRGVNSPLHF. In DNA form, the CDR3 reads TGTGCCACCGGCCGCGGGGTTAATTCACCCCTCCACTTT.

The V gene is TRBV10-1, the J gene TRBJ2-7; D may be TRBD2 (5 bases). Trimming removed 0 bases at V and 6 bases at J, with 21 bases between. Per the germline V gene, CDR1 is WNHNN and CDR2 is SYGVQD (reference sequence). The CDR3 sequence is 17 residues long. The CDR3 sequence: CASSESTLRETSREQYF. The CDR3 nucleotides are TGCGCCAGCAGTGAGTCGACTCTAAGGGAGACATCGCGCGAGCAGTACTTC.

V is TRBV6-5 and J is TRBJ1-2, with a weak D call TRBD1 (6 bases). Germline V gene sequence: CDR1 MNHEY, CDR2 SVGAGI. Between the trimmed V and J ends, which lost 8 bases and 2 bases, there was a span of 12 bases. CDR3 length: 13 amino acids. CDR3 region: CASRTGLNYGYTF. The DNA for the CDR3 is TGTGCCAGCCGAACAGGGCTAAACTATGGCTACACCTTC.

The chain carries TRBV4-1 and TRBJ2-7; TRBD1 is a possible D gene (5 bases). Germline V gene sequence: CDR1 MGHRA, CDR2 YSYEKL. The CDR3 extends over 16 amino acids. The V and J ends lost 0 bases and 1 base respectively, with 13 bases between them. The CDR3: CASSQDTLGHSYEQYF. Written as DNA, the CDR3 is TGCGCCAGCAGCCAAGATACCCTCGGACATTCCTACGAGCAGTACTTC.

The chain combines TRBV18 with TRBJ2-5; 8 positions agree with TRBD1. Trimming took 6 bases from V and 5 from J; bases not matched to a gene: 8. The V gene's germline CDR1 is KGHSH and CDR2 LQKENI. CDR3 length equals 14 residues. Here the CDR3 reads CASSGQGGMETQYF. The CDR3, as DNA: TGTGCCAGCTCTGGACAGGGCGGCATGGAGACCCAGTACTTC.

The rearrangement uses TRBV3-1 (or the pseudogene TRBV3-2) and TRBJ2-7; 9 bases line up with TRBD1. The CDR3 totals 16 residues. Trimming removed 4 bases from V and 6 bases from J; junction bases left unmatched: 13. Germline CDR1 and CDR2: LGHDT and YNNKEL (reference sequence). CDR3 amino acids: CASSPLFKTGGFEQYF. The CDR3 coding sequence is TGTGCCAGCAGCCCCCTGTTTAAGACAGGGGGGTTCGAGCAGTACTTC.

The V gene is TRBV6-5, the J gene TRBJ1-4, with TRBD1 identical over 7 bases. Germline V gene lookup returns CDR1 MNHEY and CDR2 SVGAGI. V lost 6 bases, J lost 8 bases, and 9 bases stayed unmatched. CDR3 length equals 14 residues. The CDR3 DNA sequence: TGTGCCAGCAGCCAAGACAGGGCTCGAGAAAAACTGTTTTTT. Its translation: CASSQDRAREKLFF.

The chain has TRBV13 and TRBJ2-1; 9 nucleotides line up with TRBD2. This CDR3 spans 15 amino acids. V gave up 6 bases and J gave up 6 bases; unmatched junction bases: 9. Germline CDR1 reads PRHDT; CDR2 reads FYEKMQ (reference sequence). The CDR3 DNA reads TGTGCCAGCAGGTCTCAGCGGGGGGCTACCAATGAGCAGTTCTTC. The encoded protein is CASRSQRGATNEQFF.

This clone came up a few times. The rearrangement uses TRBV6-1 and TRBJ2-2; tentative D call: TRBD1 (5 bases). V gave up 3 bases and J gave up 2 bases, with 10 bases separating them. The CDR3 length is 15 residues. Germline assignment: CDR1 MNHNS and CDR2 SASEGT. CDR3 sequence: CASSEKTDNTGELFF. The CDR3 DNA follows: TGTGCCAGCAGTGAGAAGACAGATAACACCGGGGAGCTGTTTTTT.

The chain couples TRBV7-9 to TRBJ1-2; TRBD1 matches at 8 bases. The germline V gene has CDR1 SEHNR and CDR2 FQNEAQ (reference sequence). V shed 5 bases and J 6 bases; nucleotides not matched to a gene: 14. The CDR3 loop spans 16 amino acids. The CDR3 is CASSPTGDQVRDGYTF. CDR3 in DNA: TGTGCCAGCAGCCCGACAGGGGATCAGGTGAGGGATGGCTACACCTTC. Based on the CDR3 plus reference TRBV7-9 and TRBJ1-2, the full variable domain is DTGVSQNPRHKITKRGQNVTFRCDPISEHNRLYWYRQTLGQGPEFLTYFQNEAQLEKSRLLSDRFSAERPKGSFSTLEIQRTEQGDSAMYLCASSPTGDQVRDGYTFGSGTRLTVV.

The chain carries TRBV7-8 and TRBJ1-3, with D unresolved. There are 15 residues in the CDR3. V lost 5 bases, J lost 3 bases, and 14 bases lay in between. CDR1 is SGHVS and CDR2 is FQNEAQ in the germline V gene. CDR3 sequence reads: CASSLSSGIGNTIYF. DNA for the CDR3: TGTGCCAGCAGCCTTAGTTCGGGAATTGGAAACACCATATATTTT.

The chain has TRBV29-1 and TRBJ1-2; 11 nucleotides agree with TRBD1. The CDR3 loop spans 14 amino acids. V gave up 3 bases and J gave up 8 bases; unmatched junction bases: 8. CDR1 and CDR2 (germline): SQVTM, ANQGSEA. The CDR3 here is CSVDSDRGLSGYTF. CDR3 DNA: TGCAGCGTTGATTCGGACAGGGGGCTGTCGGGCTACACCTTC.

The chain has TRBV4-3 and TRBJ1-2; maybe TRBD1 (5 bases). The germline V gene has CDR1 LGHNA and CDR2 YSLEER. The CDR3 has 13 residues. V lost 0 bases and J 5 bases, leaving 7 bases between the germline ends. Here the CDR3 DNA reads TGCGCCAGCAGCCAAGACAGGGATTATGGCTACACCTTC. Amino acid sequence: CASSQDRDYGYTF.

This sequence joins TRBV25-1 and TRBJ1-1; D might be TRBD1 (6 bases). The CDR3 is made up of 16 amino acids. CDR1 MGHDK and CDR2 SYGVNS come from the germline V gene. Deletions cut 3 bases from V and 3 bases from J, with 17 bases between. CDR3 protein: CASSDTLGARDTEAFF. The CDR3 nucleotides are TGTGCCAGCAGTGACACTTTGGGGGCGAGAGACACTGAAGCTTTCTTT.

The chain couples TRBV19 to TRBJ1-6; TRBD1 might be the D (5 bases). The CDR3 has 14 amino acids. Germline assignment: CDR1 LNHDA and CDR2 SQIVND (reference sequence). Trimming took 6 bases from V and 7 from J, leaving 13 bases between them. The CDR3 DNA sequence: TGTGCCAGTAGAAGTGGAGGGGAGAATTCACCCCTCCACTTT. It yields the protein CASRSGGENSPLHF.

This clone occurred a few times. The CDR3 region has the DNA TGTGCCACCAGTGGAGGCGGGTTCTATGGCTACACCTTC. This encodes CATSGGGFYGYTF. The V call is TRBV24-1, the J call TRBJ1-2; no definite D call. This CDR3 is 13 amino acids long. The germline V and J ends were trimmed by 5 bases and 4 bases, with 10 bases remaining between them. The germline CDR1 and CDR2 sequences are KGHDR and SFDVKD.

This clone was counted between two and nine times. J is TRBJ1-2 and V is TRBV4-2; D is ambiguous. This CDR3 is built from 13 residues. Trimming took 5 bases from V and 3 from J, leaving 10 bases between them. Germline values: CDR1 LGHNA, CDR2 YNFKEQ. The CDR3 bases are TGTGCCAGCAGCACTACATTCGACTATGGCTACACCTTC. Residues: CASSTTFDYGYTF.

This chain links TRBV10-3 with TRBJ2-7, with 8 bases fitting TRBD1. The J segment lost 6 bases and the V segment lost 0 bases, leaving 7 bases of the junction unmatched. Germline CDR1 ENHRY, CDR2 SYGVKD. The CDR3 has 15 residues. CDR3 protein: CAISESTQGAGEQYF. The CDR3, as DNA: TGTGCCATCAGTGAGTCGACGCAGGGGGCCGGCGAGCAGTACTTC.

In its sample, this clone was seen a few times. The chain couples TRBV5-5 to TRBJ2-1; D not certain. Looked up from germline, CDR1 is SGHKS and CDR2 is YYEKEE (reference sequence). Trimming took off 4 bases at V and 5 bases at J, with 7 bases between the two ends. The CDR3 extends over 12 amino acids. CDR3 sequence reads: CASSTAHNEQFF. The CDR3 DNA is TGTGCCAGCAGCACAGCACACAATGAGCAGTTCTTC.

The V call is TRBV7-8, the J call TRBJ2-5; no definite D call. The CDR3 sequence is 13 residues long. V was clipped by 0 bases and J by 1 base, with 3 bases between them. Germline CDR1 and CDR2: SGHVS and FQNEAQ. CDR3 sequence reads: CASSLALQETQYF. In nucleotides, the CDR3 is TGTGCCAGCAGCTTAGCCCTCCAAGAGACCCAGTACTTC.

The gene calls are TRBV3-1 (or the pseudogene TRBV3-2) and TRBJ1-1; D is possibly TRBD1 (5 bases). The V end lost 4 bases, the J end lost 8 bases, and 14 bases lay between the germline ends. The CDR3 spans 13 residues. Germline V CDR1 and CDR2: LGHDT, YNNKEL (reference sequence). CDR3 coding DNA: TGTGCCAGCAGCCTCAGGGATGGTCGCGAAGCTTTCTTT. Its protein product is CASSLRDGREAFF.

This rearrangement joins TRBV6-4 to TRBJ2-1, with TRBD2 identical over 13 bases. The CDR3 totals 18 residues. V lost 2 bases, J lost 0 bases, and 4 bases stayed unmatched. Germline CDR1 and CDR2: MRHNA and SNTAGT. The CDR3 DNA follows: TGTGCCAGCAGTGACCGGGGACTAGCGGGGAGCTCCTACAATGAGCAGTTCTTC. It encodes CASSDRGLAGSSYNEQFF.

The chain links TRBV18 to TRBJ1-2; 9 nucleotides agree with TRBD1. V lost 3 bases to trimming and J lost 8 bases; unmatched junction nucleotides: 10. The CDR3 sequence is 15 residues long. CDR1 is KGHSH and CDR2 is LQKENI in the germline V gene. CDR3 in amino acids: CASSPRDREAKGYTF. CDR3 coding DNA: TGTGCCAGCTCACCCCGGGACAGGGAGGCGAAAGGCTACACCTTC. The full variable domain, completed using reference TRBV18 and TRBJ1-2, is NAGVMQNPRHLVRRRGQEARLRCSPMKGHSHVYWYRQLPEEGLKFMVYLQKENIIDESGMPKERFSAEFPKEGPSILRIQQVVRGDSAAYFCASSPRDREAKGYTFGSGTRLTVV.

The chain combines TRBV23-1 with TRBJ1-4; unclear D gene. TRBV23-1 is known as an ORF, though its function is uncertain. The CDR3 length is 17 residues. V lost 4 bases to trimming and J lost 7 bases, with 22 bases between them. CDR3: CASSPSESRHLSEKLFF. CDR3 DNA: TGCGCCAGCAGTCCCTCCGAGTCGAGACACCTCAGTGAAAAACTGTTTTTT.

The chain employs TRBV27 and TRBJ2-7; 9 nucleotides align to TRBD1. Germline-derived CDR1 and CDR2 are MNHEY and SMNVEV (reference sequence). The CDR3 spans 18 residues. V was clipped by 5 bases and J by 6 bases; unmatched bases: 20. The CDR3 DNA follows: TGTGCCAGCAGTCCGATGGGGGGACCACGGGACAGGGTCCCCGAGCAGTACTTC. Its translation is CASSPMGGPRDRVPEQYF.

The V call is TRBV11-2, the J call TRBJ1-1; unclear D gene. Germline CDR1 and CDR2: SGHAT and FQNNGV. This CDR3 is 15 amino acids long. V dropped 0 bases and J dropped 6 bases, with 14 bases sitting between them. Here the CDR3 DNA reads TGTGCCAGCAGCTTAGAGGGTGAGGGATTCTCTGAAGCTTTCTTT. This translates into CASSLEGEGFSEAFF.

This clone was seen ten or more times. The V call is TRBV5-4, the J call TRBJ1-3, with D maybe TRBD1 (6 bases). The CDR3 is 16 residues long. Germline-derived CDR1 and CDR2 are SGHNT and YYREEE (reference sequence). V lost 0 bases, J lost 0 bases, and 10 bases lay in between. CDR3 residues: CASSLDRESSGNTIYF. CDR3 sequence (DNA): TGTGCCAGCAGCTTGGACAGGGAATCCTCTGGAAACACCATATATTTT.

This chain links TRBV11-1 with TRBJ2-1, with TRBD2 as a possible D gene (5 bases). Germline CDR1 is SGHAT and CDR2 is FQDESV (reference sequence). V was trimmed by 5 bases and J by 8 bases, leaving 19 bases between them. The CDR3 consists of 15 residues. The CDR3 here is CASSPNYGRVHEQFF. CDR3 in DNA: TGTGCCAGCAGCCCAAATTATGGGAGAGTTCATGAGCAGTTCTTC.

The genes are TRBV12-3 or TRBV12-4 and TRBJ2-3; D gene ambiguous. CDR3 length: 12 amino acids. V was cut by 3 bases and J by 2 bases, with 3 bases left in between. CDR3: CASSFFTDTQYF. The CDR3 DNA sequence: TGTGCCAGCAGTTTCTTCACAGATACGCAGTATTTT.